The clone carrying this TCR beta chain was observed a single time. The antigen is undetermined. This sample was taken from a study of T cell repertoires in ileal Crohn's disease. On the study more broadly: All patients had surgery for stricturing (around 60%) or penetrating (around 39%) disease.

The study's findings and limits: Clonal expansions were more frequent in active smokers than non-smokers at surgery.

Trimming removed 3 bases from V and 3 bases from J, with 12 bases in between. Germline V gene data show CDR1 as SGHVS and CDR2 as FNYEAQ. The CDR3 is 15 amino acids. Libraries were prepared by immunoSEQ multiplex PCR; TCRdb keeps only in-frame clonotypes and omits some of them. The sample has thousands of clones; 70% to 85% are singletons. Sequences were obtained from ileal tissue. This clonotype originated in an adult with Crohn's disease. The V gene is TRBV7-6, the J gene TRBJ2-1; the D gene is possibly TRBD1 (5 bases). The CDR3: CASSFGQGYYNEQFF. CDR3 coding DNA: TGTGCCAGCAGCTTCGGTCAGGGTTACTACAATGAGCAGTTCTTC.